This T cell receptor beta chain was sequenced during a study of cytomegalovirus exposure and HLA in healthy donors. With 60 Vbeta and 13 Jbeta primers, the PCR was carried out. The table came from immunoSEQ multiplex PCR; TCRdb's copy has only in-frame clones and leaves some out. The table shows about 160,000 clones, with roughly 90% occurring only once. Sequenced input: PBMCs. The sequence came from a woman younger than 30 in good health and CMV-seronegative.

As DNA, the CDR3 is TGTGCCAGCAGTTCCCGAGACTCCTACAATGAGCAGTTCTTC. It encodes CASSSRDSYNEQFF. The chain uses TRBV27 and TRBJ2-1; D gene unclear. The length of the CDR3 is 14 residues. CDR1 is MNHEY and CDR2 is SMNVEV in the germline V gene (reference sequence). The germline V and J ends were trimmed by 4 bases and 0 bases, with 7 bases remaining between them.